Below, 5 T cell receptor beta chains from the same sample are listed, as sequenced in a study of blood T cells in healthy people across ages. The use of a sample-barcoded 5' primer and a J-beta primer mix characterized a second PCR of about 6 to 12 cycles. TCRdb itself ran the 5' RACE reads through MiXCR, one entry per CDR3 protein. The profile shows about a million distinct CDR3 sequences, about two fifths of them singletons. Sequenced: blood. The receptors derive from a man aged 18-30 years in good health.

The CDR3 nucleotides read TGTGCCAGCAGTTTTACGGGGGACAGCACAGATACGCAGTATTTT. Its protein product is CASSFTGDSTDTQYF. The chain carries TRBV12-3 or TRBV12-4 and TRBJ2-3; TRBD2 is a possible D gene (6 bases). CDR3 size: 15 residues. V was clipped by 3 bases and J by 0 bases, with 10 bases between them.

The V gene is TRBV20-1, the J gene TRBJ1-4; TRBD1 is a possible D gene (6 bases). The CDR3 is 15 residues long. Germline CDR1 DFQATT, CDR2 SNEGSKA (reference sequence). The V end was cut by 3 bases, the J end by 8 bases, with 19 bases between. The CDR3 protein is CSASGSRRGPEKLFF. In nucleotides, the CDR3 is TGCAGTGCTAGTGGTTCACGCAGGGGTCCCGAAAAACTGTTTTTT.

This clonotype was seen only once. The genes are TRBV13 and TRBJ2-1; 14 bases line up with TRBD2. The CDR3 runs to 19 residues. Germline CDR1 reads PRHDT; CDR2 reads FYEKMQ (reference sequence). V gave up 3 bases and J gave up 4 bases; unmatched junction bases: 11. This chain's CDR3 is CASSFKIGLAGGLYNEQFF. The CDR3 DNA sequence: TGTGCCAGCAGCTTTAAGATTGGACTAGCGGGGGGACTATACAATGAGCAGTTCTTC.

This clonotype was found many times. The chain joins TRBV6-6 to TRBJ1-6; no clear D. Trimming left V 8 bases short and J 9 bases short, with 8 bases between. This CDR3 is 11 amino acids long. The germline V gene has CDR1 MNHNY and CDR2 SVGAGI (reference sequence). This CDR3 reads CASAGGSPLHF. The DNA for the CDR3 is TGTGCCAGCGCTGGTGGTTCACCCCTCCACTTT.

This clonotype appeared a few times. The genes are TRBV7-9 and TRBJ2-3; 9 nucleotides agree with TRBD1. CDR1 and CDR2 from the germline V gene are SEHNR and FQNEAQ (reference sequence). The ends lost 1 base at V and 4 bases at J; junction bases unmatched: 3. The CDR3 is 15 residues long. The CDR3 DNA sequence: TGTGCCAGCAGCTTAGAACAGGGGGCACCAGATACGCAGTATTTT. It specifies CASSLEQGAPDTQYF.